These 20 T cell receptor beta chains share one sample of origin, sequenced in a study of blood T cell repertoires in COVID-19. Here immunoSEQ multiplex PCR was the method, and the copy in TCRdb shows in-frame clones only, minus some. The sample yields approximately 73,000 clones, roughly 86% seen once. Sequencing was performed on peripheral blood. The origin of the receptors is a woman aged 70-85 years with acute or convalescent COVID-19.

The chain carries TRBV30 and TRBJ2-7, with 10 nucleotides matching TRBD1. Losses at the gene ends were 3 bases for V and 4 bases for J; bases not matched to a gene: 9. CDR1 is GTSNPN and CDR2 is SVGIG in the germline V gene (reference sequence). This CDR3 is built from 15 residues. The CDR3 DNA follows: TGTGCCTGGAGGACGATAAGGGGACAGGGGTACGAGCAGTACTTC. Protein: CAWRTIRGQGYEQYF.

The chain combines TRBV2 with TRBJ2-2; D is undetermined. This CDR3 has 14 amino acids. The V end lost 8 bases, the J end lost 4 bases, and 14 bases lay between the germline ends. Germline lookup yields CDR1 SNHLY and CDR2 FYNNEI. The CDR3: CASHVSRITGELFF. The CDR3 nucleotides are TGTGCCAGCCATGTGTCGCGAATCACCGGGGAGCTGTTTTTT.

The chain employs TRBV2 and TRBJ1-5, with D hard to call. The germline V gene encodes CDR1 SNHLY and CDR2 FYNNEI. The CDR3 extends over 14 amino acids. Trimming removed 3 bases from V and 5 bases from J, with 11 bases in between. The CDR3, as DNA: TGTGCCAGCAGTGAGATGTGGGGAGATCAGCCCCAGCATTTT. Protein sequence: CASSEMWGDQPQHF.

This clone appeared once. This chain uses TRBV4-1 with TRBJ1-1; 7 bases are shared with TRBD1. J was trimmed by 11 bases and V by 1 base; bases with no gene match: 7. The CDR3 totals 13 residues. CDR1 and CDR2 from the germline V gene are MGHRA and YSYEKL. CDR3 residues: CASSQGQGRMAFF. In DNA, the CDR3 is TGCGCCAGCAGCCAAGGACAGGGAAGGATGGCTTTCTTT.

The V gene is TRBV4-1, the J gene TRBJ1-3; D is unclear. V was trimmed by 1 base and J by 2 bases, leaving 15 bases between them. The CDR3 sequence is 17 residues long. Germline V CDR1 and CDR2: MGHRA, YSYEKL. DNA for the CDR3: TGCGCCAGCAGCCAAGTTGACATGGGTTTTACTGGAAACACCATATATTTT. Its translation: CASSQVDMGFTGNTIYF.

This clone occurred many times. The V gene is TRBV27, the J gene TRBJ1-2; D unresolved. The germline V gene encodes CDR1 MNHEY and CDR2 SMNVEV (reference sequence). The CDR3 length is 14 residues. The V end was cut by 3 bases, the J end by 0 bases, with 8 bases between. CDR3 nucleotide sequence: TGTGCCAGCAGTTTTAGAGGGACTAACTATGGCTACACCTTC. This encodes CASSFRGTNYGYTF.

V gene TRBV11-3 combines with J gene TRBJ2-1; 11 bases agree with TRBD2. Germline V CDR1 and CDR2: SGHNT, YENEEA. V shed 5 bases, J shed 7 bases, and the junction held 7 bases outside the gene matches. The CDR3 spans 15 residues. The CDR3 region has the DNA TGTGCCAGCAGCCGGGGACTAGCGGAGGGGAATGAGCAGTTCTTC. This encodes CASSRGLAEGNEQFF.

The chain couples TRBV9 to TRBJ2-5; 9 bases agree with TRBD2. The CDR3 has 15 residues. The J segment lost 5 bases and the V segment lost 2 bases, leaving 7 bases of the junction unmatched. Germline V CDR1 and CDR2: SGDLS, YYNGEE. The CDR3 DNA reads as TGTGCCAGCAGCGTGGGGACTAGCAAGGTCGAGACCCAGTACTTC. Translation gives CASSVGTSKVETQYF.

The J gene is TRBJ1-5, the V gene TRBV2; TRBD1 aligns across 9 bases. With 7 bases clipped from V and 4 bases from J, the junction kept 5 bases outside the gene matches. The CDR3 is 14 amino acids. Germline lookup yields CDR1 SNHLY and CDR2 FYNNEI. The CDR3 spells CASNPGTGNQPQHF. CDR3 DNA: TGTGCCAGCAATCCCGGGACAGGGAATCAGCCCCAGCATTTT.

V gene TRBV7-6 combines with J gene TRBJ1-6; D possibly corresponds to TRBD1 (6 bases). From germline, CDR1 is SGHVS and CDR2 FNYEAQ. There are 15 residues in the CDR3. V was cut by 3 bases and J by 7 bases, with 13 bases left in between. DNA of the CDR3: TGTGCCAGCAGCTTCCCAAACAGGGTAAATTCACCCCTCCACTTT. Its protein is CASSFPNRVNSPLHF.

V usage is TRBV5-5 and J usage is TRBJ1-1; 8 positions agree with TRBD1. CDR3 length: 16 amino acids. V was pared by 2 bases and J by 6 bases, with 12 bases of the junction left unmatched. In germline, CDR1 is SGHKS, CDR2 YYEKEE (reference sequence). CDR3 amino acids: CASSLRPGGAGSEAFF. CDR3 DNA sequence: TGTGCCAGCAGCTTACGGCCAGGGGGCGCGGGGTCTGAAGCTTTCTTT.

This chain joins TRBV7-7 and TRBJ2-2; tentatively, D is TRBD1 (6 bases). The CDR3 has 15 amino acids. Trimming left V 1 base short and J 1 base short, with 7 bases between. The germline V gene encodes CDR1 SSHAT and CDR2 FNYEAQ (reference sequence). The CDR3 region has the DNA TGTGCCAGCAGCTTAGACAGGGTGAACACCGGGGAGCTGTTTTTT. Translating it yields CASSLDRVNTGELFF.

The chain links TRBV7-8 to TRBJ1-1; 12 bases are shared with TRBD1. The CDR3 totals 16 residues. With 1 base clipped from V and 9 bases from J, the junction kept 9 bases outside the gene matches. Germline V lookup: CDR1 SGHVS, CDR2 FQNEAQ. CDR3 DNA sequence: TGTGCCAGCAGCTTAGAAAAAGTACGGGACAGGGGGCAAGCTTTCTTT. Protein sequence: CASSLEKVRDRGQAFF.

V and J are TRBV20-1 and TRBJ2-5; 8 nucleotides line up with TRBD1. The CDR3 has 15 residues. Unmatched junction bases numbered 10, after V lost 3 bases and J lost 4 bases. Germline V gives CDR1 DFQATT, CDR2 SNEGSKA (reference sequence). CDR3 sequence (DNA): TGCAGTGCTAGTGGGGGGCAGGGGGCAAGAGAGACCCAGTACTTC. Its translation is CSASGGQGARETQYF.

V and J are TRBV5-1 and TRBJ2-1, with D possibly matching TRBD2 (5 bases). V dropped 4 bases and J dropped 3 bases, with 17 bases sitting between them. This CDR3 region has 16 residues. CDR1 is SGHRS, CDR2 YFSETQ, per germline. The CDR3 DNA sequence: TGCGCCAGCAGCGACCCATCCGTCGGGATCTACAATGAGCAGTTCTTC. Its protein product is CASSDPSVGIYNEQFF.

The J gene is TRBJ2-5, the V gene TRBV4-1; the D is unclear. Trimming shortened V by 1 base and J by 4 bases, and 7 bases separated the two germline ends. The CDR3 consists of 13 residues. Germline CDR1 is MGHRA and CDR2 is YSYEKL. CDR3 in amino acids: CASSQGPSETQYF. DNA for the CDR3: TGCGCCAGCAGCCAAGGGCCCTCAGAGACCCAGTACTTC.

The sample holds one count of this clone. The chain employs TRBV7-9 and TRBJ1-1, with D tentatively TRBD1 (5 bases). V was pared by 3 bases and J by 4 bases, with 9 bases between. CDR1 is SEHNR and CDR2 is FQNEAQ in the germline V gene (reference sequence). The CDR3 length is 13 residues. CDR3 DNA sequence: TGTGCCAGCAGCTTGGGGGGATTCACTGAAGCTTTCTTT. It yields the protein CASSLGGFTEAFF.

The chain carries TRBV3-1 (or the pseudogene TRBV3-2) and TRBJ2-1; D is possibly TRBD1 (6 bases). V was cut by 5 bases and J by 0 bases, with 14 bases left in between. The CDR3 is made up of 16 amino acids. Germline V gene data show CDR1 as LGHDT and CDR2 as YNNKEL (reference sequence). CDR3 sequence (DNA): TGTGCCAGCAGCTGGTCCAGGGGTCTCTCCTACAATGAGCAGTTCTTC. It is translated as CASSWSRGLSYNEQFF.

The chain carries TRBV30 and TRBJ2-7; TRBD2 matches 11 bases. There are 15 residues in the CDR3. The germline CDR1 and CDR2 sequences are GTSNPN and SVGIG (reference sequence). The junction had 7 bases not matched to a gene; V was cut back by 0 bases and J by 6 bases. This chain's CDR3 is CAWSVAGLAGGEQYF. In DNA, the CDR3 is TGTGCCTGGAGTGTAGCGGGTCTAGCGGGAGGCGAGCAGTACTTC.

The rearrangement links TRBV5-1 to TRBJ2-7, with TRBD2 identical over 7 bases. Trimming at V came to 2 bases and at J to 5 bases, leaving 10 bases not matched to a gene. Germline V gives CDR1 SGHRS, CDR2 YFSETQ. This CDR3 has 15 residues. The CDR3 protein is CASSFAGGGADEQYF. The CDR3 region has the DNA TGCGCCAGCAGCTTCGCGGGCGGGGGAGCAGACGAGCAGTACTTC. Full variable domain (missing parts from reference TRBV5-1 and TRBJ2-7): KAGVTQTPRYLIKTRGQQVTLSCSPISGHRSVSWYQQTPGQGLQFLFEYFSETQRNKGNFPGRFSGRQFSNSRSEMNVSTLELGDSALYLCASSFAGGGADEQYFGPGTRLTVT.